This T cell receptor (beta chain) is drawn from a study of neoadjuvant nivolumab and ipilimumab in lung cancer. With 1 base clipped from V and 4 bases from J, the junction kept 2 bases outside the gene matches. The germline V gene has CDR1 SGHRS and CDR2 YFSETQ. This CDR3 has 15 amino acids. Study-wide points: Blood richness before therapy tracked richness in tumors resected after neoadjuvant therapy. Only a single major-pathologic-response sample was available for clonality analysis.

Notes on this clone: Its target is unknown.

Only in-frame clones appear in the TCRdb table, and some are missing; sequencing was by immunoSEQ multiplex PCR. Of 10,000 or so clones listed, around 81% were seen once; the top ten hold under 4%. Sequences were derived from peripheral blood, sampled before neoadjuvant nivolumab, alone or with ipilimumab. This chain joins TRBV5-1 and TRBJ2-1; 10 bases line up with TRBD2. This clonotype was obtained from an adult with non-small cell lung cancer. Written as DNA, the CDR3 is TGCGCCAGCAGCTTGACTAGCGGGACATACAATGAGCAGTTCTTC. As protein: CASSLTSGTYNEQFF. Complete variable domain (other parts from reference TRBV5-1 and TRBJ2-1): KAGVTQTPRYLIKTRGQQVTLSCSPISGHRSVSWYQQTPGQGLQFLFEYFSETQRNKGNFPGRFSGRQFSNSRSEMNVSTLELGDSALYLCASSLTSGTYNEQFFGPGTRLTVL.